Sequencing of this TCR beta chain was carried out in a study of OX40 agonist ivuxolimab in advanced cancers. V dropped 6 bases and J dropped 5; count of bases not matched to a gene: 9. Germline lookup yields CDR1 SNHLY and CDR2 FYNNEI. The CDR3 consists of 14 residues. This clone was counted a few times. Using immunoSEQ multiplex PCR, the repertoire was profiled, and TCRdb retains in-frame clones only, with some absent. The sample shows about 37,000 clones, 83% of them seen only once. The chain uses TRBV2 and TRBJ2-5; 7 positions agree with TRBD1. Material: CD4+ or CD8+ T cells sorted from blood, obtained in a trial of the OX40 agonist ivuxolimab. This clonotype originated in an adult with an advanced solid tumor such as melanoma, head and neck, liver or kidney cancer. In DNA form, the CDR3 reads TGTGCCAGCAGGGGGACAGACCAGGAGGAGACCCAGTACTTC. Translation: CASRGTDQEETQYF.